This T cell receptor beta chain was sequenced during a study of yellow fever vaccine responses in identical twins. The CDR3 runs 14 residues. The V gene lost 3 bases and the J gene lost 2 bases, with 9 bases spanning the gap. CDR1 SGHNT and CDR2 YENEEA come from the germline V gene. Concerning this clonotype itself: Its antigen is not identified.

Findings and caveats of the study: Vaccine T cell responses of twins reportedly seemed partly convergent and partly personalized.

Each CDR3 protein gets one entry after TCRdb re-called the RT-PCR reads with MiXCR. The sample contains around 9,600 distinct CDR3 sequences, roughly 84% of which appear only once. This receptor was taken from a woman younger than 35 who received the yellow fever vaccine. The chain carries TRBV11-3 and TRBJ2-3; the D is unclear. The sequences come from T cells from blood (PBMCs), unsorted or a sorted subset (not recorded which), collected before or after yellow fever vaccination (not recorded which). The CDR3 here is CASSFRAYTDTQYF. The CDR3 nucleotides read TGTGCCAGCAGCTTTCGGGCCTACACAGATACGCAGTATTTT.